The 25 T cell receptor beta chains listed next were all sequenced from one sample in a study of cytomegalovirus exposure and HLA in healthy donors (dated by TCRdb to the late 2010s). Library preparation employed the immunoSEQ multiplex PCR assay. The multiplex PCR relied on a mix of 60 forward primers for TCR Vbeta segments and 13 reverse primers for TCR Jbeta segments. Here the immuneACCESS table is served through TCRdb, limited to in-frame sequences with V and J called. Missing clones are a known gap in these copies; in checked studies unresolved V genes cover under half, and the rest lacks a known reason. The sample table shows fewer than 140,000 clones, and less than 85% are seen once. The top ten clones comprise roughly 3.6% of the sample. Sample: PBMCs. These TCRs come from a man in his sixties in good health and CMV-seronegative.

This chain uses TRBV4-2 with TRBJ2-7, with 11 bases aligning to TRBD1. Trimming removed 4 bases from V and 3 bases from J; junction bases left unmatched: 5. The CDR3 spans 15 residues. Germline V gene data show CDR1 as LGHNA and CDR2 as YNFKEQ. CDR3 in DNA: TGTGCCAGCAGCCCAGGGACAGGGGGTGTCTACGAGCAGTACTTC. Its protein is CASSPGTGGVYEQYF.

CDR3 protein: CARKDRGYNSPLHF. CDR3 bases: TGTGCCAGAAAGGACAGGGGATATAATTCACCCCTCCACTTT. This chain connects TRBV2 to TRBJ1-6; 9 positions match TRBD1. Trimming cost V 9 bases and J 4 bases; bases outside gene matches: 4. Germline CDR1 reads SNHLY; CDR2 reads FYNNEI. The CDR3 contains 14 residues.

This clone was recorded only once. The chain recombines TRBV9 with TRBJ2-2; D might be TRBD2 (6 bases). The CDR3 contains 16 residues. V was pared by 0 bases and J by 3 bases, with 12 bases between. Germline V gene lookup returns CDR1 SGDLS and CDR2 YYNGEE. The CDR3 nucleotides are TGTGCCAGCAGCGTAGGGGCTAGCGACTACACCGGGGAGCTGTTTTTT. Amino acid sequence: CASSVGASDYTGELFF.

The count of this clone is one. The chain couples TRBV4-1 to TRBJ1-1; D remains unclear. With 8 bases removed from V and 7 bases from J, the gap between germline ends came to 17 bases. Germline CDR1 MGHRA, CDR2 YSYEKL. CDR3 length equals 13 residues. DNA for the CDR3: TGCGCCAGCCGGGGAGGAGGTCTGGGTGAAGCTTTCTTT. Amino acid sequence: CASRGGGLGEAFF.

This clone has a handful of counts. The chain recombines TRBV10-3 with TRBJ2-7, with D perhaps matching TRBD1 (6 bases). Germline V gene sequence: CDR1 ENHRY, CDR2 SYGVKD. The CDR3 has 13 amino acids. V was cut by 0 bases and J by 6 bases, with 9 bases left in between. The CDR3: CAISESRGGEQYF. CDR3 coding DNA: TGTGCCATCAGTGAGTCTAGAGGGGGCGAGCAGTACTTC.

This clone has just one count. The J gene is TRBJ2-7, the V gene TRBV6-5; TRBD2 aligns across 7 bases. The CDR3 is made up of 12 amino acids. The germline V gene has CDR1 MNHEY and CDR2 SVGAGI. Losses at the gene ends were 9 bases for V and 7 bases for J; bases not matched to a gene: 9. The CDR3 nucleotides are TGTGCCAGTGGGAGGGGCTTAGGGGAGCAGTACTTC. This gives the protein CASGRGLGEQYF.

The gene calls are TRBV4-2 and TRBJ2-1; 8 bases are shared with TRBD1. The V segment lost 4 bases and the J segment 5 bases; nucleotides outside the gene matches: 7. This CDR3 spans 15 amino acids. Germline V gene sequence: CDR1 LGHNA, CDR2 YNFKEQ. The CDR3 DNA sequence: TGTGCCAGCAGCCGCCCGGACAGGGTGGACAATGAGCAGTTCTTC. This sequence encodes CASSRPDRVDNEQFF.

This chain joins TRBV2 and TRBJ1-1; unclear D gene. Germline CDR1 is SNHLY and CDR2 is FYNNEI. V dropped 8 bases and J dropped 5 bases, with 9 bases sitting between them. The CDR3 spans 11 residues. CDR3 sequence reads: CASSRETEAFF. The CDR3 coding sequence is TGTGCCAGCTCGAGAGAGACTGAAGCTTTCTTT. Supplemented by reference TRBV2 and TRBJ1-1, the full variable domain reads EPEVTQTPSHQVTQMGQEVILRCVPISNHLYFYWYRQILGQKVEFLVSFYNNEISEKSEIFDDQFSVERPDGSNFTLKIRSTKLEDSAMYFCASSRETEAFFGQGTRLTVV.

The J gene is TRBJ2-7, the V gene TRBV7-2; TRBD2 agrees at 8 bases. CDR1 and CDR2 (germline): SGHTA, FQGNSA. J lost 3 bases, V lost 5 bases, and 6 bases had no gene match. The CDR3 is made up of 14 amino acids. CDR3 bases: TGTGCCAGCAGCCAAGGCGGGGGGAACTACGAGCAGTACTTC. This codes for CASSQGGGNYEQYF.

The J gene is TRBJ1-3, the V gene TRBV7-2; no firm D call. Trimming removed 0 bases from V and 1 base from J, with 7 bases in between. The CDR3 runs 15 residues. Per germline, CDR1 SGHTA and CDR2 FQGNSA. For the CDR3, the DNA is TGTGCCAGCAGCTTAGCTACTACATCTGGAAACACCATATATTTT. Translating it yields CASSLATTSGNTIYF. Drawing the rest from reference TRBV7-2 and TRBJ1-3, the complete variable domain is GAGVSQSPSNKVTEKGKDVELRCDPISGHTALYWYRQSLGQGLEFLIYFQGNSAPDKSGLPSDRFSAERTGGSVSTLTIQRTQQEDSAVYLCASSLATTSGNTIYFGEGSWLTVV.

The chain links TRBV5-5 to TRBJ2-7; 8 bases agree with TRBD2. Germline trimming cut 4 bases from V and 1 base from J; bases unmatched to any gene: 7. This CDR3 is 15 amino acids long. CDR1 and CDR2 from the germline V gene are SGHKS and YYEKEE (reference sequence). This CDR3 is CASSPVPGGSYEQYF. The CDR3 DNA follows: TGTGCCAGCAGCCCAGTTCCGGGGGGGTCCTACGAGCAGTACTTC.

The V gene is TRBV6-6, the J gene TRBJ1-5; 7 positions match TRBD1. There are 16 residues in the CDR3. Trimming at V came to 6 bases and at J to 5 bases, leaving 13 bases not matched to a gene. CDR1 is MNHNY and CDR2 is SVGAGI in the germline V gene (reference sequence). CDR3 sequence reads: CASRAETGLGDQPQHF. CDR3 coding DNA: TGTGCCAGCAGGGCTGAGACAGGGTTGGGCGATCAGCCCCAGCATTTT.

This chain uses TRBV18 with TRBJ1-2, with a possible D match to TRBD1 (6 bases). Trimming removed 6 bases from V and 4 bases from J, with 15 bases in between. CDR1 is KGHSH and CDR2 is LQKENI in the germline V gene. The CDR3 spans 14 residues. Here the CDR3 reads CASSQGGGGYGYTF. CDR3 in DNA: TGTGCCAGCTCCCAAGGGGGGGGCGGCTATGGCTACACCTTC.

V usage is TRBV4-1 and J usage is TRBJ1-5; 11 positions agree with TRBD1. This CDR3 region has 15 residues. Germline CDR1 and CDR2: MGHRA and YSYEKL. Trimming cost V 3 bases and J 4 bases; bases outside gene matches: 2. DNA of the CDR3: TGCGCCAGCAGCCAGGACAGGGGGCCTAATCAGCCCCAGCATTTT. Amino acid sequence: CASSQDRGPNQPQHF.

The chain couples TRBV18 to TRBJ2-3, with D perhaps TRBD2 (5 bases). Germline CDR1 is KGHSH and CDR2 is LQKENI. Trimming removed 3 bases at V and 1 base at J, with 5 bases between. This CDR3 spans 13 amino acids. CDR3 nucleotide sequence: TGTGCCAGCTCACCGGGAGGCACAGATACGCAGTATTTT. This encodes CASSPGGTDTQYF.

V and J are TRBV19 and TRBJ2-3; D perhaps matches TRBD2 (7 bases). The CDR3 spans 14 residues. V lost 5 bases to trimming and J lost 4 bases, with 13 bases between them. Germline CDR1 reads LNHDA; CDR2 reads SQIVND (reference sequence). In DNA, the CDR3 is TGTGCCAGTAGTGCAGGGGACTACTCAGATACGCAGTATTTT. Amino acid sequence: CASSAGDYSDTQYF.

This chain joins TRBV18 and TRBJ2-7; 8 bases fit TRBD1. Unmatched junction bases numbered 7, after V lost 2 bases and J lost 4 bases. CDR1 is KGHSH, CDR2 LQKENI, per germline. This CDR3 has 15 amino acids. Written as DNA, the CDR3 is TGTGCCAGCTCACCAGGTGGACAGGGAGGATACGAGCAGTACTTC. This gives the protein CASSPGGQGGYEQYF.

This chain joins TRBV6-4 and TRBJ1-5; D gene ambiguous. This CDR3 has 14 residues. The germline gives CDR1 MRHNA, CDR2 SNTAGT. Trimming removed 3 bases at V and 2 bases at J, with 8 bases between. DNA for the CDR3: TGTGCCAGCAGTGAGGGAGGCGGCAATCAGCCCCAGCATTTT. Translated, it gives CASSEGGGNQPQHF.

The chain has TRBV5-1 and TRBJ2-5; maybe TRBD2 (5 bases). The CDR3 is made up of 15 amino acids. V lost 3 bases to trimming and J lost 5 bases, with 17 bases between them. The V gene's germline CDR1 is SGHRS and CDR2 YFSETQ. The chain's CDR3 is CASSYSTRKEETQYF. Here the CDR3 DNA reads TGCGCCAGCAGCTACTCCACTAGGAAAGAGGAGACCCAGTACTTC.

V is TRBV7-2 and J is TRBJ2-7; 7 bases agree with TRBD2. The V segment lost 9 bases and the J segment 0 bases; nucleotides outside the gene matches: 5. Germline V gene sequence: CDR1 SGHTA, CDR2 FQGNSA. The CDR3 spans 13 residues. The CDR3 protein is CASLTGGSYEQYF. The CDR3 DNA follows: TGTGCCAGTTTAACGGGGGGCTCCTACGAGCAGTACTTC.

This chain joins TRBV6-5 and TRBJ1-6; D gene unclear. V was pared by 2 bases and J by 8 bases, with 10 bases between. The length of the CDR3 is 14 residues. The germline V gene has CDR1 MNHEY and CDR2 SVGAGI. The CDR3 coding sequence is TGTGCCAGCAGTTACAAGCCAGGCGATTCACCCCTCCACTTT. This encodes CASSYKPGDSPLHF.

The V and J genes are TRBV6-1 and TRBJ2-7, with D maybe TRBD1 (6 bases). Germline loops: CDR1 MNHNS, CDR2 SASEGT. CDR3 length: 14 amino acids. The germline V and J ends were trimmed by 7 bases and 1 base, with 14 bases remaining between them. DNA for the CDR3: TGTGCCAGCACCGTGACAGGTTCGTCCTACGAGCAGTACTTC. This gives the protein CASTVTGSSYEQYF.

The CDR3 here is CASSPDRVGNQPQHF. CDR3 nucleotide sequence: TGTGCCAGCTCCCCCGACAGGGTGGGCAATCAGCCCCAGCATTTT. The J gene is TRBJ1-5, the V gene TRBV18; TRBD1 matches 7 bases. The CDR3 totals 15 residues. V was clipped by 6 bases and J by 2 bases; unmatched bases: 7. Germline V CDR1 and CDR2: KGHSH, LQKENI. The complete variable domain, with remaining parts taken from reference TRBV18 and TRBJ1-5, reads NAGVMQNPRHLVRRRGQEARLRCSPMKGHSHVYWYRQLPEEGLKFMVYLQKENIIDESGMPKERFSAEFPKEGPSILRIQQVVRGDSAAYFCASSPDRVGNQPQHFGDGTRLSIL.

The rearrangement links TRBV7-9 to TRBJ2-1; TRBD2 agrees at 9 bases. CDR3 length: 16 residues. The germline V gene has CDR1 SEHNR and CDR2 FQNEAQ (reference sequence). J lost 4 bases, V lost 1 base, and 5 bases had no gene match. This CDR3 reads CASSLGDSGGYNEQFF. The CDR3 DNA reads TGTGCCAGCAGCTTAGGCGATAGCGGGGGATACAATGAGCAGTTCTTC.

V is TRBV2 and J is TRBJ1-5; D might be TRBD1 (5 bases). The germline gives CDR1 SNHLY, CDR2 FYNNEI. Deletions cut 3 bases from V and 4 bases from J, with 10 bases between. This CDR3 has 14 residues. This chain's CDR3 is CASSESGKNQPQHF. The CDR3 DNA reads TGTGCCAGCAGTGAGTCAGGGAAAAATCAGCCCCAGCATTTT.